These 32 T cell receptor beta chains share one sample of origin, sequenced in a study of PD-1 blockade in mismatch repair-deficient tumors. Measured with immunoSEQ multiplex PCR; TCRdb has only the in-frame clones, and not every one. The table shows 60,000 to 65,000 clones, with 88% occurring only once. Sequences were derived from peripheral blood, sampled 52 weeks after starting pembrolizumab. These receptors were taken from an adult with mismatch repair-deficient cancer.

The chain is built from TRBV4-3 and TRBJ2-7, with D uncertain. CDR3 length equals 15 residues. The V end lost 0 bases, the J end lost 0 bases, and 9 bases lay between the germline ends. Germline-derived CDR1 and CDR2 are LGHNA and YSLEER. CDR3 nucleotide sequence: TGCGCCAGCAGCCAAGATAGAAGTTACTCCTACGAGCAGTACTTC. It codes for CASSQDRSYSYEQYF.

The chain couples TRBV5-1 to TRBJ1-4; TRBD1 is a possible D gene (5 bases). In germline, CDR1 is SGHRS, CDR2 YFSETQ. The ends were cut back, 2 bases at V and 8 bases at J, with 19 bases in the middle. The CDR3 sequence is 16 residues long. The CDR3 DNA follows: TGCGCCAGCAGCTTAGATAGCGACAGTAAAACCGAAAAACTGTTTTTT. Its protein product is CASSLDSDSKTEKLFF. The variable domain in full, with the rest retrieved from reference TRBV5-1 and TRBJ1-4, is KAGVTQTPRYLIKTRGQQVTLSCSPISGHRSVSWYQQTPGQGLQFLFEYFSETQRNKGNFPGRFSGRQFSNSRSEMNVSTLELGDSALYLCASSLDSDSKTEKLFFGSGTQLSVL.

CDR3 residues: CSAPGLAGDEQFF. CDR3 DNA: TGCAGCGCCCCGGGACTAGCGGGAGATGAGCAGTTCTTC. The V gene is TRBV29-1, the J gene TRBJ2-1; 14 positions agree with TRBD2. Germline V gives CDR1 SQVTM, CDR2 ANQGSEA. After removal of 7 bases from V and 8 bases from J, the junction contained 4 bases not matched to a gene. The CDR3 covers 13 residues.

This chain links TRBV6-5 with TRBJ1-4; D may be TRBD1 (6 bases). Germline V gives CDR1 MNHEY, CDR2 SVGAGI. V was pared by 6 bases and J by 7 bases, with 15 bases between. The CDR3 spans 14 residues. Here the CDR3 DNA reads TGTGCCAGCAGGGGTTGGGGGCTAAGTGAAAAACTGTTTTTT. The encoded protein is CASRGWGLSEKLFF.

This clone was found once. CDR3 DNA: TGTGCCAGCAGCGTAGGTGGTATGGAGACCCAGTACTTC. Encoded protein: CASSVGGMETQYF. V is TRBV9 and J is TRBJ2-5; D not resolved. This CDR3 contains 13 residues. Trimming shortened V by 0 bases and J by 5 bases, and 8 bases separated the two germline ends. Germline lookup yields CDR1 SGDLS and CDR2 YYNGEE.

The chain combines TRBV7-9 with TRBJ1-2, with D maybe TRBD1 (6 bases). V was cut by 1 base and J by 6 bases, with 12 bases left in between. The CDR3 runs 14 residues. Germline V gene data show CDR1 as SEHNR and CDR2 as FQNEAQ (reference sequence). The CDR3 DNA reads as TGTGCCAGCAGCTTAGGGACAGTCGGGGATGGCTACACCTTC. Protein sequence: CASSLGTVGDGYTF.

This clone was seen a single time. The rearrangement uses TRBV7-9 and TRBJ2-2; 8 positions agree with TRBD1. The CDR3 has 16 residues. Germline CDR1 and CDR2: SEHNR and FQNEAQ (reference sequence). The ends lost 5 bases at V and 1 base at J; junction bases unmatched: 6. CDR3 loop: CASSAPGQENTGELFF. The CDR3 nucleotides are TGTGCCAGCAGCGCGCCGGGACAGGAGAACACCGGGGAGCTGTTTTTT.

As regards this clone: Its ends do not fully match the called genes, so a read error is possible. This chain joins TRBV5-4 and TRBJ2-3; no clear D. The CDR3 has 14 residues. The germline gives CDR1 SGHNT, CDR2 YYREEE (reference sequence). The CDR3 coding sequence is TGCGCCAGCAGCCAATTGGTCGCCACAGATACGCAGTATTTT. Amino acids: CASSQLVATDTQYF.

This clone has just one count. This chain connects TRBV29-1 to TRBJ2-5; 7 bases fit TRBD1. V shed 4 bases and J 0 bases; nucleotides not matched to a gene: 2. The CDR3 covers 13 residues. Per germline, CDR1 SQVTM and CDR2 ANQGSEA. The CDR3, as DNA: TGCAGCGTTGTAGGGACAGACCAAGAGACCCAGTACTTC. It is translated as CSVVGTDQETQYF.

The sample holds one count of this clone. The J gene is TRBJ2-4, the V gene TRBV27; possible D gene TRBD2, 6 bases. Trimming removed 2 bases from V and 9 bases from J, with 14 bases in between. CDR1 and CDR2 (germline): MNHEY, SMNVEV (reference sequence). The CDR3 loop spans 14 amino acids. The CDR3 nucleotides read TGTGCCAGCAGTTTAGGAGGGTCCGCCGGCATTCAGTACTTC. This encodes CASSLGGSAGIQYF.

The CDR3 loop is CASSLPTVYQETQYF. CDR3 in DNA: TGCGCCAGCAGCTTACCGACGGTGTACCAAGAGACCCAGTACTTC. The chain carries TRBV5-1 and TRBJ2-5; D gene uncertain. V lost 2 bases and J 0 bases, leaving 11 bases between the germline ends. The CDR3 extends over 15 amino acids. Germline CDR1 and CDR2: SGHRS and YFSETQ.

CDR3 nucleotides: TGTGCCAGCCAACCAGGGGACAAGCAAGAGACCCAGTACTTC. Amino acid sequence: CASQPGDKQETQYF. The rearrangement joins TRBV2 to TRBJ2-5; weak D call: TRBD1 (6 bases). The germline V gene has CDR1 SNHLY and CDR2 FYNNEI. The V end lost 8 bases, the J end lost 2 bases, and 15 bases lay between the germline ends. CDR3 length equals 14 residues.

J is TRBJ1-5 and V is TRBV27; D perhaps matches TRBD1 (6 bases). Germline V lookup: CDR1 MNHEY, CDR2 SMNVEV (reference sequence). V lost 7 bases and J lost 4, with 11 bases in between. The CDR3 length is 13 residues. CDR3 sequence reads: CASTTGINQPQHF. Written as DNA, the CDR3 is TGTGCCAGCACCACAGGGATTAATCAGCCCCAGCATTTT.

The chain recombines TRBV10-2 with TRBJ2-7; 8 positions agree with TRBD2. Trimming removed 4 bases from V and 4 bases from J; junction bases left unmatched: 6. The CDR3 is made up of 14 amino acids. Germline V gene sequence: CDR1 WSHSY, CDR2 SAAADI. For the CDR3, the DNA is TGCGCCAGCAGTGGGCGAGCGGGAGTATACGAGCAGTACTTC. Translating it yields CASSGRAGVYEQYF.

This CDR3 is CASSDFQREVCEQFF. CDR3 nucleotides: TGTGCCAGCAGTGACTTTCAGCGGGAGGTCTGTGAGCAGTTCTTC. The chain combines TRBV6-4 with TRBJ2-1, with 9 bases that match TRBD2. Germline CDR1 and CDR2: MRHNA and SNTAGT. The CDR3 totals 15 residues. The V and J ends lost 1 base and 9 bases, in that order; junction bases with no gene match: 7.

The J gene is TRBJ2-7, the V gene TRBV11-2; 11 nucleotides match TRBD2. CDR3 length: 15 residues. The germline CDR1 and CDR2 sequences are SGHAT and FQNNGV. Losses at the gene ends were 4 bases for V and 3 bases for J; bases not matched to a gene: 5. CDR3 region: CASSYPGTSGYEQYF. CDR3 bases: TGTGCCAGCAGCTACCCCGGGACTAGCGGCTACGAGCAGTACTTC.

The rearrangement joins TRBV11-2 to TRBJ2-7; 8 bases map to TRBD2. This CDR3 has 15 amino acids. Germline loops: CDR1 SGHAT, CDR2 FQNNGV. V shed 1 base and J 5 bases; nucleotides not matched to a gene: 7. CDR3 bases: TGTGCCAGCAGCTTAGTTGGTAGCGGGATTCACGAGCAGTACTTC. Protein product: CASSLVGSGIHEQYF.

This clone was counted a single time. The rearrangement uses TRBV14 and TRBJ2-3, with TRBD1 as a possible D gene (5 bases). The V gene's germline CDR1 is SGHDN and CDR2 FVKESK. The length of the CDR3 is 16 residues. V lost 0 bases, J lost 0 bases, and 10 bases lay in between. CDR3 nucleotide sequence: TGTGCCAGCAGCCAAGATTCCGACAGCAGCACAGATACGCAGTATTTT. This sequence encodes CASSQDSDSSTDTQYF.

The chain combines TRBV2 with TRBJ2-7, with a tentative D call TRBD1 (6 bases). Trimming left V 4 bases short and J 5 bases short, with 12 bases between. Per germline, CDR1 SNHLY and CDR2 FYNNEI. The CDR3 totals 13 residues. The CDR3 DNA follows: TGTGCCAGCAGTGTGGGCAGGGGAAACGAGCAGTACTTC. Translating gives CASSVGRGNEQYF. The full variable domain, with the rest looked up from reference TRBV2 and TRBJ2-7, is EPEVTQTPSHQVTQMGQEVILRCVPISNHLYFYWYRQILGQKVEFLVSFYNNEISEKSEIFDDQFSVERPDGSNFTLKIRSTKLEDSAMYFCASSVGRGNEQYFGPGTRLTVT.

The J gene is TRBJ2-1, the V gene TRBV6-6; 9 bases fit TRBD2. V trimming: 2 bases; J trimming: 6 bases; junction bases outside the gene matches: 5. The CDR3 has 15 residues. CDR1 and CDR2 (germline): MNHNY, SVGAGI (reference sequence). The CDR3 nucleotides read TGTGCCAGCAGTTACGCCAAGCGGGAGGCCAATGAGCAGTTCTTC. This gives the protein CASSYAKREANEQFF.

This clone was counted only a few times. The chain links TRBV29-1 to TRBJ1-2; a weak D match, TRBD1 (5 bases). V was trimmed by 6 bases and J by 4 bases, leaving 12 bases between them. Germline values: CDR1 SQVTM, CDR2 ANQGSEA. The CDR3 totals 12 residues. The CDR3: CSVVWGLYGYTF. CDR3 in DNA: TGCAGCGTAGTGTGGGGCCTCTATGGCTACACCTTC.

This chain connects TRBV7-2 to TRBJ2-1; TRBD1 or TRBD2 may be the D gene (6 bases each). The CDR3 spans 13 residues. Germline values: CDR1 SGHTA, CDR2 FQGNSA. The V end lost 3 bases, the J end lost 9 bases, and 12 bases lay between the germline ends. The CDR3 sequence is CASSLRGAGEQFF. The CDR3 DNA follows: TGTGCCAGCAGCTTGAGGGGGGCGGGTGAGCAGTTCTTC.

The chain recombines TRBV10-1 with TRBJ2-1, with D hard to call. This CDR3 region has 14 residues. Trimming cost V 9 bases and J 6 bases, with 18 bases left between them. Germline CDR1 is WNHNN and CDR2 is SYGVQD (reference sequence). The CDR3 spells CARNPRSRINEQFF. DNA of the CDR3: TGCGCCAGAAACCCTCGTTCGCGAATCAATGAGCAGTTCTTC.

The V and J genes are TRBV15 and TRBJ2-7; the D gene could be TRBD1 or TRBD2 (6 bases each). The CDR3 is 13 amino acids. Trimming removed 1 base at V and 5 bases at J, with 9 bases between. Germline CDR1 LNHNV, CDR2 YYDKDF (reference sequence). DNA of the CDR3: TGTGCCACCAGCAGAGTGGGGGGCAACGAGCAGTACTTC. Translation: CATSRVGGNEQYF.

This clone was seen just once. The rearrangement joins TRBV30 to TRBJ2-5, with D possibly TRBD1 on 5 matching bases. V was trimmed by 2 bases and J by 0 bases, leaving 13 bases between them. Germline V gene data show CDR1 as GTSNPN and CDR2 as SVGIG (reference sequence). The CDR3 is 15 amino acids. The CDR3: CAWSFRTMYQETQYF. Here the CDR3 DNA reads TGTGCCTGGAGTTTCCGGACAATGTACCAAGAGACCCAGTACTTC.

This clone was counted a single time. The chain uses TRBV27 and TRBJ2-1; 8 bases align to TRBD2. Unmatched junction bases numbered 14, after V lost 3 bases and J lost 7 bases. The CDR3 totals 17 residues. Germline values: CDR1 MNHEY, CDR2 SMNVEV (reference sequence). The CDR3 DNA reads TGTGCCAGCAGTTTCCGCCGGGGACTAGTAGCGGGTAATGAGCAGTTCTTC. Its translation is CASSFRRGLVAGNEQFF.

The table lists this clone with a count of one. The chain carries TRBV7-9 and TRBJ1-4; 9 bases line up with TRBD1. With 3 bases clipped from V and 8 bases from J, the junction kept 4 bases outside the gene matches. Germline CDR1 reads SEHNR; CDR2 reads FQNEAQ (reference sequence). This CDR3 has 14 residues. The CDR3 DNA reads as TGTGCCAGCAGCTTGACAGGGGGGTCCGAAAAACTGTTTTTT. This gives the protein CASSLTGGSEKLFF.

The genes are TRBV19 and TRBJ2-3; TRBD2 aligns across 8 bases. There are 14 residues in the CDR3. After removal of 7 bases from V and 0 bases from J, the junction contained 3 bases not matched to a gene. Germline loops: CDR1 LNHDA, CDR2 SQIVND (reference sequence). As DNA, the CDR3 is TGTGCCAGTAAGCCTAGCGGGAGCACAGATACGCAGTATTTT. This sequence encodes CASKPSGSTDTQYF. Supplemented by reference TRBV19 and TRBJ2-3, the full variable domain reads DGGITQSPKYLFRKEGQNVTLSCEQNLNHDAMYWYRQDPGQGLRLIYYSQIVNDFQKGDIAEGYSVSREKKESFPLTVTSAQKNPTAFYLCASKPSGSTDTQYFGPGTRLTVL.

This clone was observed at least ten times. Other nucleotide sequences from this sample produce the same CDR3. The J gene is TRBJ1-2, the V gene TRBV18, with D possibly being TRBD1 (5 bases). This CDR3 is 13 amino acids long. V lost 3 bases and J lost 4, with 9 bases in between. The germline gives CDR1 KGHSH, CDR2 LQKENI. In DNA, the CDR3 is TGTGCCAGCTCACCGGGGGGAAGCTATGGCTACACCTTC. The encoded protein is CASSPGGSYGYTF.

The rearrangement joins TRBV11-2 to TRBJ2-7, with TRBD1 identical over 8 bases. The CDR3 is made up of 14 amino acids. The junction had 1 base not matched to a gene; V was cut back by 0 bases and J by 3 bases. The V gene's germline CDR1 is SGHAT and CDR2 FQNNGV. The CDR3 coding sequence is TGTGCCAGCAGCTTAGACAGGGGGCACTACGAGCAGTACTTC. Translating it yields CASSLDRGHYEQYF.

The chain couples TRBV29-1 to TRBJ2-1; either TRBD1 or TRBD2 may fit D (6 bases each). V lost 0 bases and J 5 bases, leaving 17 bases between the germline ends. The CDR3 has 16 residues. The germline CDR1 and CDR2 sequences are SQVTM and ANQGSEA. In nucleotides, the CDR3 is TGCAGCGTTGAAGATTGGAAGGGGGGATCAGACAATGAGCAGTTCTTC. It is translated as CSVEDWKGGSDNEQFF.

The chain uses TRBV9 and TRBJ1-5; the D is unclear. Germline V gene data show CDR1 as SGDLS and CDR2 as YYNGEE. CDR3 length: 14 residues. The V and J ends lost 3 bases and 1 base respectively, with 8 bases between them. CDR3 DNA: TGTGCCAGCAGCGGGGGTAGGAGCAATCAGCCCCAGCATTTT. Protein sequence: CASSGGRSNQPQHF. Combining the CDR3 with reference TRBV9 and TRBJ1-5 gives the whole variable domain DSGVTQTPKHLITATGQRVTLRCSPRSGDLSVYWYQQSLDQGLQFLIQYYNGEERAKGNILERFSAQQFPDLHSELNLSSLELGDSALYFCASSGGRSNQPQHFGDGTRLSIL.